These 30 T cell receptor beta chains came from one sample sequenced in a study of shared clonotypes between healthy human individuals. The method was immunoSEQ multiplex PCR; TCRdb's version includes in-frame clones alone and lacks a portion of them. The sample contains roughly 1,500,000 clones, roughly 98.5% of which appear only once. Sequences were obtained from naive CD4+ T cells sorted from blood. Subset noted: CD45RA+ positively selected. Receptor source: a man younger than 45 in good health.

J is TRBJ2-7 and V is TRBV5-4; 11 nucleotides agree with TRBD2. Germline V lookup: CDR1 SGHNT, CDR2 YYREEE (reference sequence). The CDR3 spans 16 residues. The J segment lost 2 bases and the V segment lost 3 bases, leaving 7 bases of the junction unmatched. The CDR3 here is CASSSTGTSGPYEQYF. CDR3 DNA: TGTGCCAGCAGCTCGACCGGGACTAGCGGCCCCTACGAGCAGTACTTC.

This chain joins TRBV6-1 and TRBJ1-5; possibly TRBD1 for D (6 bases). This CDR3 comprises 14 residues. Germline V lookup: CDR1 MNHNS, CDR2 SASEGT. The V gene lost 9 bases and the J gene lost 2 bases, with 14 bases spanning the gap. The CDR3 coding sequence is TGTGCCAGTACCGTACAGGGAGGCAATCAGCCCCAGCATTTT. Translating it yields CASTVQGGNQPQHF.

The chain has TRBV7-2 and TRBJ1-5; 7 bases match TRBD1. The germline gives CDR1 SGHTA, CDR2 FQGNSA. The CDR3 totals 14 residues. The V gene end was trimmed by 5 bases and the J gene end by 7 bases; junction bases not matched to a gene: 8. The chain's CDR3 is CASSVTGVRQPQHF. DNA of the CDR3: TGTGCCAGCAGCGTCACAGGGGTCCGCCAGCCCCAGCATTTT.

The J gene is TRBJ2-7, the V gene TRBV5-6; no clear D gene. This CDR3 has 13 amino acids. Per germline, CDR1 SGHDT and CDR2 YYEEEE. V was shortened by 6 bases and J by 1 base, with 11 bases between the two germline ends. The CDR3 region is CASTRQESYEQYF. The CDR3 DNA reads TGTGCCAGCACTAGGCAGGAGTCCTACGAGCAGTACTTC.

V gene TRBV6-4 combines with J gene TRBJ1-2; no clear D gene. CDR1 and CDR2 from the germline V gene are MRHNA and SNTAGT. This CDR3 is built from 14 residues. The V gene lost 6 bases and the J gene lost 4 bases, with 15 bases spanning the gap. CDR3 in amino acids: CASRPGPGGYGYTF. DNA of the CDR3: TGTGCCAGCAGACCCGGGCCAGGAGGCTATGGCTACACCTTC.

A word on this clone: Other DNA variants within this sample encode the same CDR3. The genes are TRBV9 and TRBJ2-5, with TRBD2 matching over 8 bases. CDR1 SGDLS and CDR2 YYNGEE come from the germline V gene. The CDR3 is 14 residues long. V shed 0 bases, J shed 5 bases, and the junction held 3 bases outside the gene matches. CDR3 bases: TGTGCCAGCAGCGTAGGCCGGGGGGGCGAGACCCAGTACTTC. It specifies CASSVGRGGETQYF.

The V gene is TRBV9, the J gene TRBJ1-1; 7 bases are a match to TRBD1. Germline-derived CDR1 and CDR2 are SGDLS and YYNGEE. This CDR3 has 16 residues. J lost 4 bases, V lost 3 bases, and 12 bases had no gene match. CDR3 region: CASSGHNPGQPTEAFF. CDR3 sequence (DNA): TGTGCCAGCAGCGGGCATAACCCGGGACAGCCCACTGAAGCTTTCTTT.

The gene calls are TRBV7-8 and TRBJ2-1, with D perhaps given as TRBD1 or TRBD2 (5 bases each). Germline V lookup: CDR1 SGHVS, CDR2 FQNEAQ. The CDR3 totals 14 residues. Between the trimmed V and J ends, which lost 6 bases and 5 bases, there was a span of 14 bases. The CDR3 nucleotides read TGTGCCAGCAGAGGGTTACGGGGCCACAATGAGCAGTTCTTC. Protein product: CASRGLRGHNEQFF.

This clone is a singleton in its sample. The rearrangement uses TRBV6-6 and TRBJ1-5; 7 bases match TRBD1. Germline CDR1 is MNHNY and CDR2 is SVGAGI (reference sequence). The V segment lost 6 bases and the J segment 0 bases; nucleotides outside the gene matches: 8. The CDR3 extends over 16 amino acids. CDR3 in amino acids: CASSKGDRNSNQPQHF. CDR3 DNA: TGTGCCAGCAGCAAAGGGGACAGAAATAGCAATCAGCCCCAGCATTTT.

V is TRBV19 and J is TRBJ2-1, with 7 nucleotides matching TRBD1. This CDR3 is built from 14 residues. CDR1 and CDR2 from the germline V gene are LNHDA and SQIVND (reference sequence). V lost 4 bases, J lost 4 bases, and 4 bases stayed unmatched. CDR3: CASSREGAYNEQFF. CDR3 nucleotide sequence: TGTGCCAGTAGTAGAGAGGGGGCGTACAATGAGCAGTTCTTC.

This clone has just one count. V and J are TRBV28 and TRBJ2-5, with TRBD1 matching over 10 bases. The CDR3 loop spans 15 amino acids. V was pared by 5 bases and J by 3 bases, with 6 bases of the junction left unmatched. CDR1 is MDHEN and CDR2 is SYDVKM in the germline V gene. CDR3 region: CASSRDRGIKETQYF. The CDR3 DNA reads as TGTGCCAGCAGTCGGGACAGGGGAATAAAAGAGACCCAGTACTTC.

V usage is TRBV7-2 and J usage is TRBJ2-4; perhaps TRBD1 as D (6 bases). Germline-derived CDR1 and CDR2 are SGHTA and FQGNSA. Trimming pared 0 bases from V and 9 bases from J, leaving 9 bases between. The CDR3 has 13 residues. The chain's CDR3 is CASSLAMTGIQYF. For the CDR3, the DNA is TGTGCCAGCAGCTTAGCGATGACAGGCATTCAGTACTTC.

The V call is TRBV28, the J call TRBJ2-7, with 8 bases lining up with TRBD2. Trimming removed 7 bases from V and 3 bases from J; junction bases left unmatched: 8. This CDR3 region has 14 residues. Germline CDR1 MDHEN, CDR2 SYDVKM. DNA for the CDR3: TGTGCCAGCACCTCTGGGGGACTAGTCTACGAGCAGTACTTC. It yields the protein CASTSGGLVYEQYF.

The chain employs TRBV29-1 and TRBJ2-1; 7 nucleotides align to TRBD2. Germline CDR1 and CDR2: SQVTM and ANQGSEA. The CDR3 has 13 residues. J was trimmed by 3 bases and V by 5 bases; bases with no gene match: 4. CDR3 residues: CSVRGGGYNEQFF. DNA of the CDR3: TGCAGCGTTCGAGGCGGGGGCTACAATGAGCAGTTCTTC.

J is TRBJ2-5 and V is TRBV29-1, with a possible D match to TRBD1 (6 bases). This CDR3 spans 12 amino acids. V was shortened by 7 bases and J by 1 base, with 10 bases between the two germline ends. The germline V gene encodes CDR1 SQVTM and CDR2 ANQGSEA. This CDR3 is CSARTAQETQYF. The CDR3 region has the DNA TGCAGCGCGAGGACAGCCCAAGAGACCCAGTACTTC.

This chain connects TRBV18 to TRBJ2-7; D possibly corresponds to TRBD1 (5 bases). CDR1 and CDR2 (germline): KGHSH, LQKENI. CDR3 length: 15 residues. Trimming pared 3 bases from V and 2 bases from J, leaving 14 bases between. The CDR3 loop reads CASSPLSQGAYEQYF. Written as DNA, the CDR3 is TGTGCCAGCTCACCGCTTTCTCAAGGGGCCTACGAGCAGTACTTC.

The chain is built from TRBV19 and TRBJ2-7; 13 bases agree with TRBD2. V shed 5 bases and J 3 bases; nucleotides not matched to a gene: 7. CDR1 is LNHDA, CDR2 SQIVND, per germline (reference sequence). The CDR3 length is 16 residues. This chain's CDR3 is CASSPRLAGGGYEQYF. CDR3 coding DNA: TGTGCCAGTAGTCCGCGACTAGCGGGAGGTGGCTACGAGCAGTACTTC.

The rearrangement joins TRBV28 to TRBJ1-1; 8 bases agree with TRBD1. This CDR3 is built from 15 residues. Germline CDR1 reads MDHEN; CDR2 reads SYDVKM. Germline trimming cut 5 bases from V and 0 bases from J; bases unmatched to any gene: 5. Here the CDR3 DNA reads TGTGCCAGCAGTCCCGCAGGGGGCATGAACACTGAAGCTTTCTTT. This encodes CASSPAGGMNTEAFF.

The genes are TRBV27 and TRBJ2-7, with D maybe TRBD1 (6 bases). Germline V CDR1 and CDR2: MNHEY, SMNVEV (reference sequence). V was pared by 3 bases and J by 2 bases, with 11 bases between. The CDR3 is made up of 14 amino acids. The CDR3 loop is CASSFHREPYEQYF. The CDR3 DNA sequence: TGTGCCAGCAGTTTTCACAGGGAACCCTACGAGCAGTACTTC.

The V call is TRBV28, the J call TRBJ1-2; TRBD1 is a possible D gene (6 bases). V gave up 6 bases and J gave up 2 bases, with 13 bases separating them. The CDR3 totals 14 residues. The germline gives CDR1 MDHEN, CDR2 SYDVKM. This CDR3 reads CASSLQQGNYGYTF. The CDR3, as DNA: TGTGCCAGCAGCCTGCAACAGGGAAACTATGGCTACACCTTC.

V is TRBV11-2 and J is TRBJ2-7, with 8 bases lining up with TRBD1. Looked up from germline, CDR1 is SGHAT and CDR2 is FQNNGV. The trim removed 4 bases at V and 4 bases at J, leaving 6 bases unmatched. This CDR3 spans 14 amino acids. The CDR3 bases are TGTGCCAGCAGCTCCCGGGACAGGAAATACGAGCAGTACTTC. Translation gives CASSSRDRKYEQYF.

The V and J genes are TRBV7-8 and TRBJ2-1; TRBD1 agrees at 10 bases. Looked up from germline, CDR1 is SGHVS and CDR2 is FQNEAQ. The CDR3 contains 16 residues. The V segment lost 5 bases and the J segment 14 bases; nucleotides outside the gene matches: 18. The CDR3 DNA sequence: TGTGCCAGCAGCCCAAACCGATGGGACAGGGGACCCGTGGAGTTCTTC. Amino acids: CASSPNRWDRGPVEFF.

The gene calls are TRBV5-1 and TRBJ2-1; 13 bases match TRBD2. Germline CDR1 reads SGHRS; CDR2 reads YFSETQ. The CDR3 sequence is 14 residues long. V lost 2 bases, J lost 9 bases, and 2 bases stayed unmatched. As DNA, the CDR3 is TGCGCCAGCAGCTTCAGACTAGCGGGAGGTGAGCAGTTCTTC. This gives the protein CASSFRLAGGEQFF.

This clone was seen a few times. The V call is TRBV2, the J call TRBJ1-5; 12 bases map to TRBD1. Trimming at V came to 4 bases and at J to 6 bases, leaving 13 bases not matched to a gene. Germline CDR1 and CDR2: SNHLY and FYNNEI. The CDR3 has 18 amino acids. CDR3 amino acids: CASSGLAVGQGAGQPQHF. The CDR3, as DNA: TGTGCCAGCAGTGGATTGGCTGTGGGACAGGGGGCAGGTCAGCCCCAGCATTTT.

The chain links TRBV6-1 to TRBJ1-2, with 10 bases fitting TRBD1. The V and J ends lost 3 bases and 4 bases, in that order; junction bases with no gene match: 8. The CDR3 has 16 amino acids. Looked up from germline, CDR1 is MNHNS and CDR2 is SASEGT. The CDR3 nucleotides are TGTGCCAGCAGTGAGAAGACAGGGGGCGTGGGCTATGGCTACACCTTC. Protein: CASSEKTGGVGYGYTF.

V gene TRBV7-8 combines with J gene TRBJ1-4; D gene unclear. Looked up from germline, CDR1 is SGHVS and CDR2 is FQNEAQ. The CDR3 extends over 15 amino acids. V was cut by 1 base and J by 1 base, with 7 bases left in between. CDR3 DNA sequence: TGTGCCAGCAGCTTAGTAGGCGTAACTAATGAAAAACTGTTTTTT. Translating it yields CASSLVGVTNEKLFF. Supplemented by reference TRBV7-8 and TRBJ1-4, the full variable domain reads GAGVSQSPRYKVAKRGQDVALRCDPISGHVSLFWYQQALGQGPEFLTYFQNEAQLDKSGLPSDRFFAERPEGSVSTLKIQRTQQEDSAVYLCASSLVGVTNEKLFFGSGTQLSVL.

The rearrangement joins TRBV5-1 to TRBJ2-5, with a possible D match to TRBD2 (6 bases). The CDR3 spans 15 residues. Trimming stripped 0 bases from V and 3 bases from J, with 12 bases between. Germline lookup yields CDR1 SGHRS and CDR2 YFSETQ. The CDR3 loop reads CASSLGALAKETQYF. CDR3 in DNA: TGCGCCAGCAGCTTGGGGGCGCTAGCGAAAGAGACCCAGTACTTC.

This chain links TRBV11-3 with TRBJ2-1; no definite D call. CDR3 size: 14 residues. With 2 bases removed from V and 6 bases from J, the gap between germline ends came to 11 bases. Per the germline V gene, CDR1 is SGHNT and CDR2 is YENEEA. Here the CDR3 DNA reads TGTGCCAGCAGCTTACCCCCTTTCCCCAATGAGCAGTTCTTC. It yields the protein CASSLPPFPNEQFF.

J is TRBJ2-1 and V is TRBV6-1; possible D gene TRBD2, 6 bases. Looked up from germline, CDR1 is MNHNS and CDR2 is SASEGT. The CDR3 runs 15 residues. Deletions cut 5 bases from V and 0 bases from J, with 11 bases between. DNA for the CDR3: TGTGCCAGCAGTATTAGCGGAAGCTCCTACAATGAGCAGTTCTTC. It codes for CASSISGSSYNEQFF.

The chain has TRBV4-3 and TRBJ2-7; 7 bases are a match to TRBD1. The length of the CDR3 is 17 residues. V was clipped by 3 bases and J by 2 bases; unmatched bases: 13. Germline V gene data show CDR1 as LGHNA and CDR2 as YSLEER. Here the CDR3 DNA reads TGCGCCAGCAGCCACGCCGAGACCGACAGGGACCCCTACGAGCAGTACTTC. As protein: CASSHAETDRDPYEQYF.